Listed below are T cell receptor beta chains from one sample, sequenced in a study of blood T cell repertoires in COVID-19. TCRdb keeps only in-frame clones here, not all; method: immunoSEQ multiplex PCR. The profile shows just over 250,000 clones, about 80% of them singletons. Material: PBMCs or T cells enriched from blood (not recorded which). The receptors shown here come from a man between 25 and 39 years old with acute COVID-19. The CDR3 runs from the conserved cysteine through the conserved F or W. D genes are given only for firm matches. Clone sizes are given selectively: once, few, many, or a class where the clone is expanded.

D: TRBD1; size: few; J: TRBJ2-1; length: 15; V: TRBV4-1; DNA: TGCGCCAGCGGAGGAGGGGGACAGGGACGAGATGAGCAGTTCTTC; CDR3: CASGGGGQGRDEQFF
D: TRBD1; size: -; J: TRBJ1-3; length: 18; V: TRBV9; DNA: TGTGCCAGCAGCGGCCGGGACAGGGGGGAATTGGCTGGAAACACCATATATTTT; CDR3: CASSGRDRGELAGNTIYF
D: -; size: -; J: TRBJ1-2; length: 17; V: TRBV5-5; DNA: TGTGCCAGCAGCTTGGGGTACAGGGAGCTACCTAACTATGGCTACACCTTC; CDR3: CASSLGYRELPNYGYTF
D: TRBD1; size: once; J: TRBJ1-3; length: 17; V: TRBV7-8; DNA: TGTGCCAGCAGCGCCGACAGGGGATTAAGCTCTGGAAACACCATATATTTT; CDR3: CASSADRGLSSGNTIYF
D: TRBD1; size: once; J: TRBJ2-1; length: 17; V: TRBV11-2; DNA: TGTGCCAGCAGCCTAGGGGCAGGGGGCCCTTCCTACAATGAGCAGTTCTTC; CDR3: CASSLGAGGPSYNEQFF
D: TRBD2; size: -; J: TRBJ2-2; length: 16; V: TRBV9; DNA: TGTGCCAGCAGCGTAGCTCTTGGACTAGCTACCGGGGAGCTGTTTTTT; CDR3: CASSVALGLATGELFF
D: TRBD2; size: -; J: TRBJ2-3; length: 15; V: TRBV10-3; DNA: TGTGCCATCAGTGATCGAGGACGGGAGGGGGATACGCAGTATTTT; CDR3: CAISDRGREGDTQYF
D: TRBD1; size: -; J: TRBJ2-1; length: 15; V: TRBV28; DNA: TGTGCCAGCAGTACATACCGGGACAGGGGTGATGAGCAGTTCTTC; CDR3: CASSTYRDRGDEQFF
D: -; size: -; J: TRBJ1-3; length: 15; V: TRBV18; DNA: TGTGCCAGCTCACCCTCACAGGCACTTGGAAACACCATATATTTT; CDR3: CASSPSQALGNTIYF
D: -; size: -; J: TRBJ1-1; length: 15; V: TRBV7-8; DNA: TGTGCCAGCAGCCCCTCACGCGGATCTGGCACTGAAGCTTTCTTT; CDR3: CASSPSRGSGTEAFF
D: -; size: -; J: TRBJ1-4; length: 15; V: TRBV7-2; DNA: TGTGCCAGCAGCCCTCGACAGGCAACTAATGAAAAACTGTTTTTT; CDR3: CASSPRQATNEKLFF